The text below deals with one T cell receptor beta chain. In the original analysis: Estimates of nucleated cell counts were drawn from the amplification of reference gene primers. Profiled with immunoSEQ multiplex PCR; TCRdb holds only in-frame clones, not every one. V, J and clone size reflect that table, while D and trimming were determined from the DNA. The sample yields 87,000 or so clones, 87% seen once. The data originate from a study of blood T cell repertoires in COVID-19. Overall study context: The study drew acute and convalescent COVID-19 samples from the United States, Italy and Spain. Sources were T cells, B-cell-depleted T cells, or PBMCs; the material itself was cDNA or gDNA.

CDR1 is SNHLY and CDR2 is FYNNEI in the germline V gene. Deletions cut 6 bases from V and 8 bases from J, with 19 bases between. This CDR3 has 15 residues. This sequence joins TRBV2 and TRBJ1-4; D unresolved. The sequence derives from a woman aged 50 to 65 with active or convalescent COVID-19. The specimen was peripheral blood. CDR3 sequence (DNA): TGTGCCAGCAGGGGTCGGCCAGGCTCGGGGGAAAAACTGTTTTTT. As protein: CASRGRPGSGEKLFF. Complete variable domain (other parts from reference TRBV2 and TRBJ1-4): EPEVTQTPSHQVTQMGQEVILRCVPISNHLYFYWYRQILGQKVEFLVSFYNNEISEKSEIFDDQFSVERPDGSNFTLKIRSTKLEDSAMYFCASRGRPGSGEKLFFGSGTQLSVL.